This T cell receptor delta chain was profiled in a study of γδ T cells in repeated Plasmodium falciparum infection. Study-level information: Over around 630 days, donors received four mosquito-bite P. falciparum NF54 infections. Samples were taken at baseline, before some infections, and 21 days after each.

Findings of the study overall: Malian children's Vdelta2-negative repertoires appeared more expanded and less diverse than Australians'. Vgamma9/Vdelta2+ repertoires stayed stably polyclonal over time and infection.

With CATT, TCRdb re-called clones from the multiplex PCR reads. The sample gives 85,000 to 95,000 delta-chain clones, 1.4% of which show up once; 8.5% to 10% is in the top ten. In the case of this clone: The antigen is unknown. TCRdb's protein for this DNA is that of a much larger clone and differs from the translation at residue 12, likely a read error; the protein shown is the DNA translation.

Germline CDR1 is TSWWSYY and CDR2 is QGS. This CDR3 has 27 residues. V shed 3 bases and J 0 bases; nucleotides not matched to a gene: 35. Vgamma9/Vdelta2+ and Vdelta2-negative gammadelta T cells were flow-sorted from PBMC for bulk sequencing. The chain has TRDV1 and TRDJ1; TRDD3 aligns across 12 bases. Because TCRdb records no J gene, it was assigned here through a match of the DNA to germline. The sequence was obtained from a pool of human donors (malaria-infected and uninfected, not separated). The sequencing sample was made of gamma-delta T cells from blood. CDR3 region: CALGDYLRRYPLPPWGIRNVYTDKLIF. CDR3 in DNA: TGTGCTCTTGGGGACTACCTACGTCGATACCCTCTTCCCCCCTGGGGGATACGAAACGTTTACACCGATAAACTCATCTTT.